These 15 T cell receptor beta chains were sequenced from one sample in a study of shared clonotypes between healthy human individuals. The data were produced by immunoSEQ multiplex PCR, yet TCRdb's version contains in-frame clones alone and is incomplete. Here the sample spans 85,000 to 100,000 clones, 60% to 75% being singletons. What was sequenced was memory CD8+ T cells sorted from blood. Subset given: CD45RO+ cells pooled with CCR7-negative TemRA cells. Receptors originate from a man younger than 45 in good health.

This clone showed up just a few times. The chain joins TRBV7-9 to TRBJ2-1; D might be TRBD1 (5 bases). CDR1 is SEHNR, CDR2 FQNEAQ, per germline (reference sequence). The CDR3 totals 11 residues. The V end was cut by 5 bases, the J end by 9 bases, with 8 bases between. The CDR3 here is CASSLDSEQFF. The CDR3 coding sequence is TGTGCCAGCAGCCTAGACAGTGAGCAGTTCTTC.

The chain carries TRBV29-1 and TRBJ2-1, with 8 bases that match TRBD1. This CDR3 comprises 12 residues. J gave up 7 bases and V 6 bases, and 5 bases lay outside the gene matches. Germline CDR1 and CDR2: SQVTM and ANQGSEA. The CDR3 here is CSVSDRDNEQFF. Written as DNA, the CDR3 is TGCAGCGTCTCGGACAGGGATAATGAGCAGTTCTTC.

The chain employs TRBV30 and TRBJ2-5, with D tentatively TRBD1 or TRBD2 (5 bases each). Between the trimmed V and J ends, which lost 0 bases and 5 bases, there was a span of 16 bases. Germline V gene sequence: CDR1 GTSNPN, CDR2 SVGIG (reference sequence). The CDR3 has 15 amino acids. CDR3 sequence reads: CAWSVGEPGRETQYF. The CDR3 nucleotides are TGTGCCTGGAGTGTAGGAGAACCGGGGCGGGAGACCCAGTACTTC.

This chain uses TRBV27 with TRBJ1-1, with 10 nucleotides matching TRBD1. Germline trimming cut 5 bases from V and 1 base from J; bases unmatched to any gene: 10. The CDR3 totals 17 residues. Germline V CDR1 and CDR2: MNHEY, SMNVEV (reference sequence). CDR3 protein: CASSRRQGANRNTEAFF. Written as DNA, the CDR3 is TGTGCCAGCAGTCGTCGACAGGGGGCGAACCGGAACACTGAAGCTTTCTTT.

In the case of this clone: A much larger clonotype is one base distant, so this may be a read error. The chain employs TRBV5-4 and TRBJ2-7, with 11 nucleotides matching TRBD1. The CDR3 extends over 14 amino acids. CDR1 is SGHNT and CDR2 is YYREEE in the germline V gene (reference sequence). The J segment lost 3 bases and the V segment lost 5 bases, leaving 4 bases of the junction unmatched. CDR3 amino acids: CASSTGTGGYEQYF. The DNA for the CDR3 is TGTGCCAGCAGTACCGGGACAGGGGGCTACGAGCAGTACTTC.

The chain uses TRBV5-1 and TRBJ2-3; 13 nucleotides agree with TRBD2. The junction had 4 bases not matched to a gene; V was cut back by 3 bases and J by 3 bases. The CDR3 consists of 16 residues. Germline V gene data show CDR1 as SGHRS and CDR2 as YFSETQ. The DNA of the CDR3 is TGCGCCAGCAGCTCGGGGACTAGCGGGAAAACAGATACGCAGTATTTT. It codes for CASSSGTSGKTDTQYF.

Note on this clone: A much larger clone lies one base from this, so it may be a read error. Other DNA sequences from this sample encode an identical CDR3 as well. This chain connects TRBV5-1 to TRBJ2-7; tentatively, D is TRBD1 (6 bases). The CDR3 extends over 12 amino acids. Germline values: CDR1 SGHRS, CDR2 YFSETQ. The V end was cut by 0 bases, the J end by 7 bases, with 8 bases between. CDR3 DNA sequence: TGCGCCAGCAGCTTGGGAGACAGGGAGCAGTACTTC. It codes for CASSLGDREQYF.

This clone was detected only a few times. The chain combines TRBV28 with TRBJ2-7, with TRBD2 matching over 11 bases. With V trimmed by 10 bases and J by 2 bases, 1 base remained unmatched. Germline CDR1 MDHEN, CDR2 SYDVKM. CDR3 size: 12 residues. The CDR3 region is CATSGRTYEQYF. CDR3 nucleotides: TGTGCCACTAGCGGGAGGACCTACGAGCAGTACTTC.

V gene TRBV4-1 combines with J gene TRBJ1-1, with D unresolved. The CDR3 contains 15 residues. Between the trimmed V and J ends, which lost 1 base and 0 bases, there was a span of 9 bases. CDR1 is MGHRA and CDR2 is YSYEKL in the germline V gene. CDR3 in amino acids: CASSQGVMMNTEAFF. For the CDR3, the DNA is TGCGCCAGCAGCCAAGGGGTGATGATGAACACTGAAGCTTTCTTT.

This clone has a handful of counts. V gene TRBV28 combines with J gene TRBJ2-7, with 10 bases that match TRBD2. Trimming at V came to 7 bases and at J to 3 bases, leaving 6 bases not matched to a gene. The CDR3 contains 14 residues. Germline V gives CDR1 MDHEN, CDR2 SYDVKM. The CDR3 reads CASNGLADLYEQYF. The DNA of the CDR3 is TGTGCCAGCAATGGACTAGCGGACCTCTACGAGCAGTACTTC.

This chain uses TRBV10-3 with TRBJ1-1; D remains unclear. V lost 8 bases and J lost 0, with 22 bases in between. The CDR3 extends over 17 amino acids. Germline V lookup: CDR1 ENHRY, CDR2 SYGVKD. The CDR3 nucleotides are TGTGCCATCGTGGACCGGGCTGGGTTGGTCATGAACACTGAAGCTTTCTTT. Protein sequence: CAIVDRAGLVMNTEAFF.

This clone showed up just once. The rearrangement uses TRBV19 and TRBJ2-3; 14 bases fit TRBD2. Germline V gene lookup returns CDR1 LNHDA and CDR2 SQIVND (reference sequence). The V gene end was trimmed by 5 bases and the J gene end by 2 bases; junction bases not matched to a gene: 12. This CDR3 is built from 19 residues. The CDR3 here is CASSLSSGTSGSSTDTQYF. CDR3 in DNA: TGTGCCAGTAGTCTCAGTTCCGGGACTAGCGGGAGTTCCACAGATACGCAGTATTTT. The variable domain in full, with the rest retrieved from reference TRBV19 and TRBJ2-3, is DGGITQSPKYLFRKEGQNVTLSCEQNLNHDAMYWYRQDPGQGLRLIYYSQIVNDFQKGDIAEGYSVSREKKESFPLTVTSAQKNPTAFYLCASSLSSGTSGSSTDTQYFGPGTRLTVL.

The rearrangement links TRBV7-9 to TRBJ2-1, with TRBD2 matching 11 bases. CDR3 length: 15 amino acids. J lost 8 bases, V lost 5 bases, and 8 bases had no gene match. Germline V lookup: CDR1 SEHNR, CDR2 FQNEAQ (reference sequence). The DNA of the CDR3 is TGTGCCAGCAGCCCAACTAGCGGGAGTGGCGATGAGCAGTTCTTC. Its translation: CASSPTSGSGDEQFF.

Written as DNA, the CDR3 is TGTGCCAGCAGGTCAACTAGCCAAGCAAGTACGCAGTATTTT. It is translated as CASRSTSQASTQYF. J is TRBJ2-3 and V is TRBV7-2; perhaps TRBD2 as D (6 bases). V lost 6 bases, J lost 8 bases, and 18 bases lay in between. The germline gives CDR1 SGHTA, CDR2 FQGNSA. This CDR3 region has 14 residues.

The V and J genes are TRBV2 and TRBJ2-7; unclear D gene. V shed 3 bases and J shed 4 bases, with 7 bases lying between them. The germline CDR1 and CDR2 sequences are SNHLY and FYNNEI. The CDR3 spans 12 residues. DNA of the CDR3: TGTGCCAGCAGTGATTTAGCTTACGAGCAGTACTTC. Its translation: CASSDLAYEQYF.